Listed here are 19 T cell receptor beta chains from one sample, sequenced in a study of post-analysis software for immune sequencing data. TCR beta cDNA libraries had unique molecular identifiers. TCRdb ran MiXCR on the PCR reads and lists one entry per CDR3 protein. This table holds roughly 580,000 distinct CDR3 sequences, 44% found once. Whole-study results and caveats: In patients, TRBV5-6, TRBV5-1 and TRBV20-1 belonged to roughly 5 TRBV segments found more frequently than in controls.

For these receptors, no antigen is known. Specimen: blood. All receptors derive from a girl aged 10-17 years with multiple sclerosis.

This clonotype came up a few times. The chain joins TRBV20-1 to TRBJ2-1, with unresolved D. This CDR3 has 11 residues. V was pared by 5 bases and J by 8 bases, with 10 bases between. The V gene's germline CDR1 is DFQATT and CDR2 SNEGSKA (reference sequence). CDR3 sequence reads: CSARSMDEQFF. The CDR3 DNA follows: TGCAGTGCTCGTTCTATGGATGAGCAGTTCTTC.

The chain uses TRBV24-1 and TRBJ1-1; unclear D gene. CDR3 length: 14 amino acids. Trimming shortened V by 7 bases and J by 2 bases, and 13 bases separated the two germline ends. The germline V gene encodes CDR1 KGHDR and CDR2 SFDVKD. DNA of the CDR3: TGTGCCACCAGAGGTAGAGAACGAAACACTGAAGCTTTCTTT. Translation gives CATRGRERNTEAFF.

This chain connects TRBV20-1 to TRBJ2-7, with a possible D match to TRBD2 (6 bases). The germline CDR1 and CDR2 sequences are DFQATT and SNEGSKA (reference sequence). The CDR3 length is 15 residues. Trimming took off 5 bases at V and 0 bases at J, with 17 bases between the two ends. CDR3 residues: CSAWGVHGTSYEQYF. CDR3 nucleotides: TGCAGTGCTTGGGGGGTTCACGGGACCTCCTACGAGCAGTACTTC.

The chain recombines TRBV12-3 or TRBV12-4 with TRBJ2-7; possibly TRBD1 or TRBD2 for D (6 bases each). The CDR3 totals 14 residues. V was trimmed by 6 bases and J by 4 bases, leaving 16 bases between them. In DNA form, the CDR3 reads TGTGCCAGCAGATCGCTCGGGGGCCGGTACGAGCAGTACTTC. This sequence encodes CASRSLGGRYEQYF.

The chain has TRBV5-4 and TRBJ2-7; a possible D gene is TRBD2 (7 bases). The CDR3 sequence is 13 residues long. In germline, CDR1 is SGHNT, CDR2 YYREEE (reference sequence). Trimming shortened V by 6 bases and J by 2 bases, and 12 bases separated the two germline ends. This CDR3 is CASTRGGTYEQYF. DNA for the CDR3: TGTGCCAGCACAAGGGGGGGTACCTACGAGCAGTACTTC.

Turning to this clonotype: The junction shows a germline mismatch at one end, possibly a read error. CDR3 DNA sequence: TGCGCCGGCAGCCAAGTGGTACTAGCGGGAGGGACGAAAAACATTCAGTACTTC. Translating it yields CAGSQVVLAGGTKNIQYF. V usage is TRBV4-1 and J usage is TRBJ2-4; 13 positions match TRBD2. The CDR3 loop spans 18 amino acids. Looked up from germline, CDR1 is MGHRA and CDR2 is YSYEKL.

This clonotype was seen a single time. The chain employs TRBV6-2 or TRBV6-3 and TRBJ2-5; 9 bases map to TRBD1. This CDR3 region has 17 residues. J lost 7 bases, V lost 6 bases, and 18 bases had no gene match. Germline CDR1 MNHEY, CDR2 SVGEGT. Here the CDR3 DNA reads TGTGCCAGCAGCCCAGCCCGGGACAGGGCCACGCGGGGGACCCAGTACTTC. It is translated as CASSPARDRATRGTQYF.

The chain is built from TRBV13 and TRBJ2-1; TRBD1 matches 7 bases. V was pared by 1 base and J by 4 bases, with 4 bases of the junction left unmatched. Per the germline V gene, CDR1 is PRHDT and CDR2 is FYEKMQ (reference sequence). The CDR3 covers 15 residues. CDR3 nucleotides: TGTGCCAGCAGCTTAGCCGGGACAGTATACAATGAGCAGTTCTTC. Amino acids: CASSLAGTVYNEQFF.

The chain has TRBV12-3 or TRBV12-4 and TRBJ1-4; tentative D call: TRBD1 (5 bases). CDR3 length: 14 residues. The V and J ends lost 4 bases and 0 bases respectively, with 6 bases between them. CDR3 DNA sequence: TGTGCCAGCAGTTCGGGGGCAACTAATGAAAAACTGTTTTTT. It is translated as CASSSGATNEKLFF.

This clonotype has only a few counts. The chain joins TRBV4-1 to TRBJ2-3; 10 nucleotides agree with TRBD2. Per the germline V gene, CDR1 is MGHRA and CDR2 is YSYEKL. The CDR3 extends over 19 amino acids. V shed 0 bases, J shed 1 base, and the junction held 10 bases outside the gene matches. The CDR3 protein is CASSQDASGSPGGTDTQYF. The DNA for the CDR3 is TGCGCCAGCAGCCAAGATGCTAGCGGGAGTCCAGGGGGCACAGATACGCAGTATTTT.

The chain carries TRBV3-1 and TRBJ2-5; no clear D gene. The germline CDR1 and CDR2 sequences are LGHDT and YNNKEL (reference sequence). The CDR3 consists of 14 residues. V was pared by 0 bases and J by 5 bases, with 10 bases between. The CDR3 nucleotides are TGTGCCAGCAGCCAAGAGGCTGAAGGGGAGACCCAGTACTTC. This codes for CASSQEAEGETQYF.

The chain is built from TRBV20-1 and TRBJ2-1, with D maybe TRBD1 (6 bases). V was trimmed by 0 bases and J by 6 bases, leaving 9 bases between them. CDR1 is DFQATT, CDR2 SNEGSKA, per germline (reference sequence). The CDR3 is made up of 13 amino acids. CDR3 amino acids: CSARDSRGNEQFF. The CDR3 DNA reads TGCAGTGCTAGAGATTCCAGGGGCAATGAGCAGTTCTTC.

There are a few counts of this clonotype. This rearrangement joins TRBV7-2 to TRBJ2-7; a possible D gene is TRBD2 (7 bases). From germline, CDR1 is SGHTA and CDR2 FQGNSA. V was trimmed by 5 bases and J by 2 bases, leaving 19 bases between them. The CDR3 is 16 amino acids. The chain's CDR3 is CASSRAPAGATYEQYF. For the CDR3, the DNA is TGTGCCAGCAGCCGCGCTCCGGCGGGGGCCACCTACGAGCAGTACTTC.

The rearrangement joins TRBV6-6 to TRBJ2-5, with 9 bases fitting TRBD1. The tail of the sequence fits TRBJ2-7 better, so the J call may be wrong. From germline, CDR1 is MNHNY and CDR2 SVGAGI (reference sequence). The CDR3 loop spans 14 amino acids. In DNA form, the CDR3 reads TGTGCCAGCAGCCCGGGACAGGGTGAAAACGAGCAGTACTTC. This translates into CASSPGQGENEQYF.

The rearrangement uses TRBV5-5 and TRBJ2-5; no clear D gene. Germline V gives CDR1 SGHKS, CDR2 YYEKEE (reference sequence). Trimming removed 1 base from V and 4 bases from J, with 8 bases in between. The CDR3 sequence is 13 residues long. The CDR3, as DNA: TGTGCCAGCAGCTTGCACTCAGGAGAGACCCAGTACTTC. Encoded protein: CASSLHSGETQYF.

This clonotype was seen more than once but under ten times. V usage is TRBV27 and J usage is TRBJ2-5, with 7 bases that match TRBD1. The CDR3 is 13 residues long. Germline CDR1 and CDR2: MNHEY and SMNVEV (reference sequence). V was clipped by 5 bases and J by 7 bases; unmatched bases: 7. The DNA of the CDR3 is TGTGCCAGCAGTCCCGGGACAGCCGCGACCCAGTACTTC. Amino acids: CASSPGTAATQYF.

Note on this clonotype: At one end the junction does not follow the germline gene, possibly because of a read error. The rearrangement uses TRBV28 and TRBJ2-6, with a tentative D call TRBD1 (5 bases). CDR1 MDHEN and CDR2 SYDVKM come from the germline V gene. The CDR3 covers 15 residues. In nucleotides, the CDR3 is TGTGCCAGCAGTCAAGACAGCTCTGGGGCCAACGTCCGGACTTTC. Residues: CASSQDSSGANVRTF.

The chain has TRBV20-1 and TRBJ2-5; TRBD2 matches at 11 bases. Trimming removed 5 bases from V and 5 bases from J; junction bases left unmatched: 10. CDR1 and CDR2 (germline): DFQATT, SNEGSKA (reference sequence). The CDR3 runs to 15 residues. The CDR3 loop reads CSAYRSGRAGETQYF. DNA of the CDR3: TGCAGTGCTTATCGTAGCGGGAGGGCCGGCGAGACCCAGTACTTC.

This sequence joins TRBV11-3 and TRBJ2-5; D may match TRBD1 or TRBD2 (5 bases each). CDR1 and CDR2 from the germline V gene are SGHNT and YENEEA. V was pared by 5 bases and J by 4 bases, with 14 bases between. The CDR3 consists of 14 residues. Here the CDR3 reads CASSPRGGGETQYF. Here the CDR3 DNA reads TGTGCCAGCAGCCCTCGGGGCGGTGGAGAGACCCAGTACTTC. The full variable domain, in which reference TRBV11-3 and TRBJ2-5 provide the parts outside the CDR3, is EAGVVQSPRYKIIEKKQPVAFWCNPISGHNTLYWYLQNLGQGPELLIRYENEEAVDDSQLPKDRFSAERLKGVDSTLKIQPAELGDSAVYLCASSPRGGGETQYFGPGTRLLVL.